This T cell receptor beta chain was retrieved from a study of identical twins. With respect to this clonotype: The antigen is unknown.

Germline V gene lookup returns CDR1 KGHSH and CDR2 LQKENI. Trimming left V 0 bases short and J 4 bases short, with 7 bases between. This CDR3 spans 13 amino acids. TCRdb called the 5' RACE reads again in MiXCR, with one record for every CDR3 protein. Seen here are about 520,000 distinct CDR3 sequences, 20% to 25% observed once, and the top ten hold roughly 0.91%. The study's findings and limits: Abundant beta clonotypes from cord blood had fewer insertions, unlike memory repertoires, which showed none.

The same sample was also studied in work on T cells expressing NK-cell markers. Per that study: Dominant NKG2C+ clonotypes in roughly 6 donors made up roughly 1.0-7.0% of CD8+ T cells.

The sequenced sample consisted of CD4+ T cells sorted from blood. The chain combines TRBV18 with TRBJ2-7; D gene unclear. This TCR derives from a woman between 18 and 30 years old in good health. The CDR3 sequence is CASSPPSDYEQYF. The CDR3 DNA is TGTGCCAGCTCACCACCCTCAGATTACGAGCAGTACTTC.